This TCR beta chain was sequenced during a study of T cells in Graves' hyperthyroidism and ophthalmopathy. Amplification of TCR beta CDR3 regions was performed using RNA transcripts as template. During a first-round RT-PCR of the TCR CDR3, the HTBI primer set was used. TCRdb fed the multiplex PCR reads into MiXCR, producing one record per CDR3 protein. Here the sample spans 390,000 or so distinct CDR3 sequences, about 15% being singletons. CDR1 LGHDT and CDR2 YNNKEL come from the germline V gene (reference sequence). The CDR3 runs to 16 residues. The V and J ends lost 4 bases and 2 bases respectively, with 15 bases between them. The table lists this clonotype with many counts. Every diagnosis used clinical symptoms, serum thyroxine and TRAb, thyroid ultrasound and orbital computed tomography.

This chain links TRBV3-1 with TRBJ2-1, with D perhaps assigned TRBD1 or TRBD2 (6 bases each). Specimen: blood. The origin of this receptor is a man between 18 and 29 years old with Graves' ophthalmopathy. DNA of the CDR3: TGTGCCAGCAGCCTCGCCCGGGGGCCCCCCTACAATGAGCAGTTCTTC. Translation: CASSLARGPPYNEQFF.